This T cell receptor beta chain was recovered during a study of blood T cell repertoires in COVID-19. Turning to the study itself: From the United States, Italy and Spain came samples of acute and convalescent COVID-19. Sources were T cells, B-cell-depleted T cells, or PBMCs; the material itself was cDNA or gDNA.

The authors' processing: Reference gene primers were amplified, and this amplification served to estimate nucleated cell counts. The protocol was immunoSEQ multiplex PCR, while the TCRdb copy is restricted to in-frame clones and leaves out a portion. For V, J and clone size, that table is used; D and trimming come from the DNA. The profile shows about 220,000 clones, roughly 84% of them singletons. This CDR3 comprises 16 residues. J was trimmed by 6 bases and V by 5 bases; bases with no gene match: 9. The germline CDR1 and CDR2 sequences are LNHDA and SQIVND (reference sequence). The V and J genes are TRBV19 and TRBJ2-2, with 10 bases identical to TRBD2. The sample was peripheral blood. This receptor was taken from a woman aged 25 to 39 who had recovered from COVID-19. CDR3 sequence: CASSSRDSGRSGELFF. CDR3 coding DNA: TGTGCCAGTAGTTCCCGTGATAGCGGGAGGTCCGGGGAGCTGTTTTTT.